This T cell receptor beta chain was documented in a study of shared clonotypes between healthy human individuals. In the case of this clone: What it binds is unknown.

Original analysis: ImmunoSEQ output lacked quality scores and full-length reads, limiting matched filtering. The method was immunoSEQ multiplex PCR; TCRdb's version includes in-frame clones alone and lacks a portion of them. That table gives V, J and clone size, and the DNA gave D and trimming. In the table there are 950,000 to 1,300,000 clones, under 80% of which are singletons. Study outcomes and limitations: In several donors, around 5% of naive CD4 clonotypes appeared in common.

Germline lookup yields CDR1 SNHLY and CDR2 FYNNEI. V was clipped by 10 bases and J by 0 bases; unmatched bases: 5. The CDR3 consists of 13 residues. The receptor's source is a man between 18 and 29 years old in good health. The chain recombines TRBV2 with TRBJ1-2, with 7 bases aligning to TRBD1. Sequences were obtained from memory CD4+ T cells sorted from blood. Regarding subset: CD45RA-negative fraction. The CDR3 DNA follows: TGTGCCACATGGGACAGCTCTAACTATGGCTACACCTTC. Translated, it gives CATWDSSNYGYTF.